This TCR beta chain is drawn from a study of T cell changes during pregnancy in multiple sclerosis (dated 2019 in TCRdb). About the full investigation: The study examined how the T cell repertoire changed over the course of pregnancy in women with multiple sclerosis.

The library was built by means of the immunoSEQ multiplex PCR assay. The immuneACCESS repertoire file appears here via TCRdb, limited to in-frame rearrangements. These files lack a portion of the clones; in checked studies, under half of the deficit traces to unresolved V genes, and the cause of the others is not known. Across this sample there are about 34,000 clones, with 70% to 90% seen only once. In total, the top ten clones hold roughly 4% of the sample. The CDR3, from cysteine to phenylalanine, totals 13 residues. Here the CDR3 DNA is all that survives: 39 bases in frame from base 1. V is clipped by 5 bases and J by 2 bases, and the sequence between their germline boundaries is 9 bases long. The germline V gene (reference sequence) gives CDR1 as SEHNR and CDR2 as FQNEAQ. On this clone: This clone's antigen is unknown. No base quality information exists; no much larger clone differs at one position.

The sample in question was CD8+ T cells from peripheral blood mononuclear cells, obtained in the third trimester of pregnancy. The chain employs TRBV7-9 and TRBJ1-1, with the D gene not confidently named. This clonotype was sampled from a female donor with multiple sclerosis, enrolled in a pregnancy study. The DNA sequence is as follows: TGTGCCAGCAGCCCATCACTAAACACTGAAGCTTTCTTT. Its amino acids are CASSPSLNTEAFF.